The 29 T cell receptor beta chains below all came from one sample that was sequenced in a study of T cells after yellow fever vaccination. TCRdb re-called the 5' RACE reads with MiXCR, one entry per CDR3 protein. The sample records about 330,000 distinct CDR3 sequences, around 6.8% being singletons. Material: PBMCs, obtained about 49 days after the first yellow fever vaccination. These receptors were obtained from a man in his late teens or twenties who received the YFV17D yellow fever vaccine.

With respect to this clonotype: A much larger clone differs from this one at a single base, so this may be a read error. The chain's CDR3 is CASSSGLRGEQYV. The CDR3, as DNA: TGTGCCAGCAGTTCGGGGTTAAGGGGGGAGCAGTACGTC. The chain is built from TRBV28 and TRBJ2-7; tentative D call: TRBD1 (6 bases). The CDR3 consists of 13 residues. Germline V gives CDR1 MDHEN, CDR2 SYDVKM. V shed 4 bases and J shed 7 bases, with 14 bases lying between them.

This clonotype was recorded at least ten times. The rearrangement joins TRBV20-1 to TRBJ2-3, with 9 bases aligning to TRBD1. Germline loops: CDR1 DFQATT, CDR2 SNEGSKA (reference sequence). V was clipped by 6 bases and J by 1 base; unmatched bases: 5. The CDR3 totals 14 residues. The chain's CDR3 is CSANRGLGTDTQYF. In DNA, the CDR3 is TGCAGTGCAAACAGGGGGCTGGGCACAGATACGCAGTATTTT.

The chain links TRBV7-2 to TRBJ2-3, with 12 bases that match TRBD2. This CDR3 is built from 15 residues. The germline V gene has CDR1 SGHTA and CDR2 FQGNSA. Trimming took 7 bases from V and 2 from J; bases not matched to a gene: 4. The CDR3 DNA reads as TGTGCCAGCACCCGACTAGCGGGGGTCACAGATACGCAGTATTTT. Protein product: CASTRLAGVTDTQYF.

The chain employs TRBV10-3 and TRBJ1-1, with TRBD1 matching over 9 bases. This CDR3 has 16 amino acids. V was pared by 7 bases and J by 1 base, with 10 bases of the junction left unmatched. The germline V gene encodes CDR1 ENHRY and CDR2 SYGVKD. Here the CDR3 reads CAITPGQGRGNTEAFF. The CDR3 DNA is TGTGCCATCACCCCGGGACAGGGTAGAGGGAACACTGAAGCTTTCTTT.

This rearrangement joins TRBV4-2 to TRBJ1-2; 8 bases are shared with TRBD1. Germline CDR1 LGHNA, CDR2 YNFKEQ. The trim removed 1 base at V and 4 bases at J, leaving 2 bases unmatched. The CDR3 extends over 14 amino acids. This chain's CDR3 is CASSQGQGTYGYTF. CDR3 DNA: TGTGCCAGCAGCCAAGGACAGGGGACCTATGGCTACACCTTC.

In DNA, the CDR3 is TGTGCCAGCAGCTTAGCCGGGACAGCTTCACCCCTCCACTTT. This codes for CASSLAGTASPLHF. The chain joins TRBV7-2 to TRBJ1-6; 7 positions agree with TRBD1. The CDR3 is 14 residues long. The germline V gene encodes CDR1 SGHTA and CDR2 FQGNSA. V was clipped by 0 bases and J by 9 bases; unmatched bases: 2. The entire variable domain, with the rest obtained from reference TRBV7-2 and TRBJ1-6, is as follows: GAGVSQSPSNKVTEKGKDVELRCDPISGHTALYWYRQSLGQGLEFLIYFQGNSAPDKSGLPSDRFSAERTGGSVSTLTIQRTQQEDSAVYLCASSLAGTASPLHFGNGTRLTVT.

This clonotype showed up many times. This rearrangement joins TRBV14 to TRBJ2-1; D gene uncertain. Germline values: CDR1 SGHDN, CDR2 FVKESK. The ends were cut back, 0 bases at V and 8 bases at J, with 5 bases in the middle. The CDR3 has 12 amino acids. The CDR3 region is CASSQEPHEQFF. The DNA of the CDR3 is TGTGCCAGCAGCCAAGAACCCCATGAGCAGTTCTTC.

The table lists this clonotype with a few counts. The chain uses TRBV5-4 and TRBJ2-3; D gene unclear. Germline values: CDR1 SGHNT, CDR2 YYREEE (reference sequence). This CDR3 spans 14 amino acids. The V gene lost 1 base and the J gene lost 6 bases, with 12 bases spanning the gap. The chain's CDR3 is CASSLSGKWDTQYF. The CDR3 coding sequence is TGTGCCAGCAGCTTGTCTGGGAAGTGGGATACGCAGTATTTT.

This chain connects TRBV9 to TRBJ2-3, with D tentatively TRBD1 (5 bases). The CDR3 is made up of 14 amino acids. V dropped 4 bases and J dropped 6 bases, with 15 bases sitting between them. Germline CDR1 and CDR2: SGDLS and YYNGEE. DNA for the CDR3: TGTGCCAGCAGCTTCCAGACAGCCATGGATACGCAGTATTTT. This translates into CASSFQTAMDTQYF.

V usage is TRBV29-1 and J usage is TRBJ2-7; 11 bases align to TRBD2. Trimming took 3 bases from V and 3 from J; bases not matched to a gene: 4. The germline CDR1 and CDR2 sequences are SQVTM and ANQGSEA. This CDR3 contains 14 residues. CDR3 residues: CSVELAGGNYEQYF. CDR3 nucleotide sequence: TGCAGCGTTGAGCTAGCGGGGGGCAACTACGAGCAGTACTTC.

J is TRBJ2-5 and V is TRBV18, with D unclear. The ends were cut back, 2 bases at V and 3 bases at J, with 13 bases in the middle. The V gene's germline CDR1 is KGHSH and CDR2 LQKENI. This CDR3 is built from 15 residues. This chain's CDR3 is CASSPSRAPEETQYF. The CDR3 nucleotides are TGTGCCAGCTCACCAAGTCGGGCACCAGAAGAGACCCAGTACTTC. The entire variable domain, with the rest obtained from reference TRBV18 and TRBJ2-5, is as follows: NAGVMQNPRHLVRRRGQEARLRCSPMKGHSHVYWYRQLPEEGLKFMVYLQKENIIDESGMPKERFSAEFPKEGPSILRIQQVVRGDSAAYFCASSPSRAPEETQYFGPGTRLLVL.

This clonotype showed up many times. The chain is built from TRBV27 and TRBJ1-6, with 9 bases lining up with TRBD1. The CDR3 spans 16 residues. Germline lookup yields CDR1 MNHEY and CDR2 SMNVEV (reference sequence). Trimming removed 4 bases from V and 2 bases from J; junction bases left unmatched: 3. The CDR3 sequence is CASSSGQGTYNSPLHF. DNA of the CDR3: TGTGCCAGCAGTTCGGGACAGGGCACCTATAATTCACCCCTCCACTTT.

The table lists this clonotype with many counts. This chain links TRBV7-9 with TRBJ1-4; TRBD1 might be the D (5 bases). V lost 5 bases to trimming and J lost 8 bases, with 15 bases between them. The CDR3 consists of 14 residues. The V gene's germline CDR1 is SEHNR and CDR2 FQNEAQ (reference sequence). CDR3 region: CASSRLGVGEKLFF. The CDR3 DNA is TGTGCCAGCAGCCGCCTAGGGGTTGGGGAAAAACTGTTTTTT.

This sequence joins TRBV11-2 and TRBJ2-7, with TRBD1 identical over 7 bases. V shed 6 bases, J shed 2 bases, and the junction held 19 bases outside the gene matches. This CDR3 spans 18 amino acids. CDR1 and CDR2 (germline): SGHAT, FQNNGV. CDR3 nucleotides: TGTGCCAGCAGGAAGGCGGAAGGGGTGCAAGGGGGCCCCTACGAGCAGTACTTC. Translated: CASRKAEGVQGGPYEQYF.

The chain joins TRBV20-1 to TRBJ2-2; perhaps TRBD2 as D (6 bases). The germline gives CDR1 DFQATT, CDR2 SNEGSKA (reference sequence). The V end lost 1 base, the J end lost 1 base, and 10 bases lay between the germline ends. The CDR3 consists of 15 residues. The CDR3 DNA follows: TGCAGTGCTAGAGGGAGGGAGAGGAACACCGGGGAGCTGTTTTTT. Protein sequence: CSARGRERNTGELFF.

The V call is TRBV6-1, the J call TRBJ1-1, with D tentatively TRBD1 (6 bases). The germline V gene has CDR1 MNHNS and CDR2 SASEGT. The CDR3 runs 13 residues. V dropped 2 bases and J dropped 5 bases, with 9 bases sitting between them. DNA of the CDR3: TGTGCCAGCAGTGAAAACGGACAGACTGAAGCTTTCTTT. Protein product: CASSENGQTEAFF.

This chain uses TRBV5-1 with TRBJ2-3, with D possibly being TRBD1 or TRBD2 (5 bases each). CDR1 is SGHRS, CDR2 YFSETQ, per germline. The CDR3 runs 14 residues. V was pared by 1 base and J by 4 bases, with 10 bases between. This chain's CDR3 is CASSLRRGSDTQYF. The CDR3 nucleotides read TGCGCCAGCAGCTTGCGACGGGGCTCAGATACGCAGTATTTT.

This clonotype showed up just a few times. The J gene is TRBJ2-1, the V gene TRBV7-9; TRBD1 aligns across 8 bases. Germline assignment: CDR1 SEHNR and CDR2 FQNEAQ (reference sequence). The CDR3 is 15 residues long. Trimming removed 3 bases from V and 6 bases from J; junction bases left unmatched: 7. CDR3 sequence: CASSFRRQGSNEQFF. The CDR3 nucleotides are TGTGCCAGCAGCTTCCGGAGACAGGGGAGCAATGAGCAGTTCTTC.

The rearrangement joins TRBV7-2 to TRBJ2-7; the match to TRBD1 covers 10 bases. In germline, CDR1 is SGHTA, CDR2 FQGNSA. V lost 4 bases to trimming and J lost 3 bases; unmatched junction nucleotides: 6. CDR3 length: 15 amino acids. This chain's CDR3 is CASSSLGTGVYEQYF. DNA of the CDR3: TGTGCCAGCAGCTCCCTCGGGACAGGGGTCTACGAGCAGTACTTC.

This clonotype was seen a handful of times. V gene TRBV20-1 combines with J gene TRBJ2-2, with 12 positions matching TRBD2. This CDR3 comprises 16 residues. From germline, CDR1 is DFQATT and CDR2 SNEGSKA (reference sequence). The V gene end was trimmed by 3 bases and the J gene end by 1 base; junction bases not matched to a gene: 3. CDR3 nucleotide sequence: TGCAGTGCTAGGGCTAGCGGGGGGGTGAACACCGGGGAGCTGTTTTTT. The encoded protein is CSARASGGVNTGELFF.

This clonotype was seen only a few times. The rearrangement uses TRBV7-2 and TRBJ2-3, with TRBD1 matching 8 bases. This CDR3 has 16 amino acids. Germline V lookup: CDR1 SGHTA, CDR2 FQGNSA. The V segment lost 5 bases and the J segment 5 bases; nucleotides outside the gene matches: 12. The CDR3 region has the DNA TGTGCCAGCAGCGTAGGGGTCGGACAGGGCTTAGATACGCAGTATTTT. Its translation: CASSVGVGQGLDTQYF. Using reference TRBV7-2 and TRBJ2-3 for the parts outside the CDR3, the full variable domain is GAGVSQSPSNKVTEKGKDVELRCDPISGHTALYWYRQSLGQGLEFLIYFQGNSAPDKSGLPSDRFSAERTGGSVSTLTIQRTQQEDSAVYLCASSVGVGQGLDTQYFGPGTRLTVL.

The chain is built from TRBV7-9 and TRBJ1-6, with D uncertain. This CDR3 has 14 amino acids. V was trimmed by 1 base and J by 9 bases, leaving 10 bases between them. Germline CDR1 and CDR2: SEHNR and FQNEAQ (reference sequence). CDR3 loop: CASSLVSLGSPLHF. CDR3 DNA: TGTGCCAGCAGCTTAGTGAGCTTGGGTTCACCCCTCCACTTT.

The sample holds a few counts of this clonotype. The CDR3 DNA reads TGCGCCAGCAGCCATGTGGGGCAGCGGACCGATGGAAACACCATATATTTT. This codes for CASSHVGQRTDGNTIYF. The genes are TRBV4-3 and TRBJ1-3, with D perhaps matching TRBD1 (5 bases). The CDR3 spans 17 residues. CDR1 is LGHNA and CDR2 is YSLEER in the germline V gene. V dropped 3 bases and J dropped 3 bases, with 18 bases sitting between them.

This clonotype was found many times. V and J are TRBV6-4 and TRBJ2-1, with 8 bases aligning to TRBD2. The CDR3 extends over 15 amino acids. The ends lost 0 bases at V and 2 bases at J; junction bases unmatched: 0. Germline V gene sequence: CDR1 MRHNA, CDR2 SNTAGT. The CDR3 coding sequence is TGTGCCAGCAGTGACTCTAGCGGGGCCTACAATGAGCAGTTCTTC. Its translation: CASSDSSGAYNEQFF.

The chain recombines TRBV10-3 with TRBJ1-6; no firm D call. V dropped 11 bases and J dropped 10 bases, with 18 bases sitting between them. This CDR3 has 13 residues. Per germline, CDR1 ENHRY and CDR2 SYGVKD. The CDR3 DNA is TGTGCCCTTCAAAGGACCCTAGAGTCACCCCTCCACTTT. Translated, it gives CALQRTLESPLHF.

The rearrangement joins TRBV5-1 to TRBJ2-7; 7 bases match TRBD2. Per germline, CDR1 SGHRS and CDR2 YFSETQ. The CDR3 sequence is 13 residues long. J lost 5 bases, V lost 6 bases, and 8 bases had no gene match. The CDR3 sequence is CASMSRGDDEQYF. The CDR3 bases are TGCGCCAGCATGAGCCGGGGGGACGACGAGCAGTACTTC.

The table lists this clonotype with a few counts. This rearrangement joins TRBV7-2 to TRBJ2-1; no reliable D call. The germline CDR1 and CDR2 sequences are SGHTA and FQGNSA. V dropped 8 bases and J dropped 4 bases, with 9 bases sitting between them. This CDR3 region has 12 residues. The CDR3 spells CASRVGYNEQFF. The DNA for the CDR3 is TGTGCCAGCCGCGTTGGATACAATGAGCAGTTCTTC.

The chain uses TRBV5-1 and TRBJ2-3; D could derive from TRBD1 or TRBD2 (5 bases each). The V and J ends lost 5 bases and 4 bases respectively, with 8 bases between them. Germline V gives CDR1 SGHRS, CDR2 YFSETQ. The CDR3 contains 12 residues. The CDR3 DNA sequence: TGCGCCAGCAGAGTGGGGGCAGATACGCAGTATTTT. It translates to CASRVGADTQYF.

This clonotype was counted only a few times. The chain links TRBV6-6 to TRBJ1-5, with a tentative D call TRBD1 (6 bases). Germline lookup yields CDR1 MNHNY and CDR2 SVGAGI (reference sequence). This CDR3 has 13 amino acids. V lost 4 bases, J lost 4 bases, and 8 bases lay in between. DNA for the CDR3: TGTGCCAGCAGTTGGGACACAAATCAGCCCCAGCATTTT. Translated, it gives CASSWDTNQPQHF.